This T cell receptor beta chain was identified during a study of cytomegalovirus exposure and HLA in healthy donors. This clone was seen a few times. The antigen remains unidentified. With 60 Vbeta and 13 Jbeta primers, the PCR was carried out. Data came from immunoSEQ multiplex PCR; TCRdb stores just in-frame clones and leaves some out. This sample has some 150,000 clones; 76% occur once, and the top ten carry around 0.71%. Healthy bone marrow donors made up the cohort. Study results and caveats: Later analysis placed DRB1 highest and HLA-C lowest in TCR association rates, which differed by HLA locus.

This receptor was identified in a female donor in good health and CMV-seronegative. The material sequenced was PBMCs.

The CDR3 loop reads CASSLEQGSNEQYF. DNA of the CDR3: TGCGCCAGCAGCCTAGAACAGGGGAGCAACGAGCAGTACTTC. This chain links TRBV5-1 with TRBJ2-5; TRBD1 matches 7 bases. The DNA end is more similar to TRBJ2-7, so the J call may be wrong. This CDR3 has 14 amino acids. CDR1 and CDR2 from the germline V gene are SGHRS and YFSETQ.